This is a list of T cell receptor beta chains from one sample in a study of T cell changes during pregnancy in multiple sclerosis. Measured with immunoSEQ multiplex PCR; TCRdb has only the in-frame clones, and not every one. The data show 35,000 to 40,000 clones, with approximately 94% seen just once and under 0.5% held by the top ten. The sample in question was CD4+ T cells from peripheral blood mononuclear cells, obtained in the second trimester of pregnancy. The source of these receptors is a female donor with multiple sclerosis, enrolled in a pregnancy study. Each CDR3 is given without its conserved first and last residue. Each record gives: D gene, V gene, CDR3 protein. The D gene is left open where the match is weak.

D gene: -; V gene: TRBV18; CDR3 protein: ASSPLTEEAQQY
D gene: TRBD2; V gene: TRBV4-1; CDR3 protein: ASSQVWPSGPTYNEQF
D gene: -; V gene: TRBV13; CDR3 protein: ASSLRGFNEQF
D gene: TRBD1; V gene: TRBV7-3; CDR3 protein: ASSFLGQGGGELF
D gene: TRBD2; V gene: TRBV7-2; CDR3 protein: ASSLAVSGVQNIQY
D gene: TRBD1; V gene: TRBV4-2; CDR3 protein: ASSQVGQGNTEAF
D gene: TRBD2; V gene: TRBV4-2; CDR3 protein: ASSQGRPLAVNEQF
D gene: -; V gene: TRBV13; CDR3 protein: ASSVGSEQY
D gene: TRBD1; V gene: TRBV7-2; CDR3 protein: ASSHRQGGPDTQY
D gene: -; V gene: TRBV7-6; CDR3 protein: ASSPKVGSRQVSYEQY
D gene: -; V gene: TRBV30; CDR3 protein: AWSVKGIDYGYT
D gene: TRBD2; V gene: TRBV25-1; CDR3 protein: ASSEVRLAGIPDTQY
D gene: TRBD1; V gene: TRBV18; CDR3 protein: ASSPRQGRGGYT
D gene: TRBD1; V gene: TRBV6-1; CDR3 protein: ASRTTGGPNYGYT
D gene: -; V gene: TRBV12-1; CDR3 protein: AGLLSYEQY
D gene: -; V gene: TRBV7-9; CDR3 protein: ASSPGLRNYGYT
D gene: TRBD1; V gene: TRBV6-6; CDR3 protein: ASSIGQGAHYGYT
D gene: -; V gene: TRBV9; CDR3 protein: ASSVGTTRLSDEQY
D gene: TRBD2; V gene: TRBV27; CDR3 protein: ASRRGLAYEQY
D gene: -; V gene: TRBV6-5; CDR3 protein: ASSYYASGEQY
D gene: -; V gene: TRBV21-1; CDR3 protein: ASRGGFFTDTQY
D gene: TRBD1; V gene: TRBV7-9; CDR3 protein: ASSLTGDTEAF
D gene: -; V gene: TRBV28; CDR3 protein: ASSLPGGTEAF
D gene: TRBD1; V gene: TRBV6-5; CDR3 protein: ASSYSTGTVKLF
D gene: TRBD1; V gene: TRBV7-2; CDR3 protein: ASSARQGIDTEAF
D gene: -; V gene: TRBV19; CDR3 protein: ASSSGTGRNIQY
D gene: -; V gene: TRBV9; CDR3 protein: ASSGGSRGDLTGELF
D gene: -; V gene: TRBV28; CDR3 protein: ASNRVPKSTDTQY
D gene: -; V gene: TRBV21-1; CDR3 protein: ASSKDSYYEQY
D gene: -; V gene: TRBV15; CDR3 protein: ATSTFGTPAEQY
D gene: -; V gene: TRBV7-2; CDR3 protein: ASRPTVTNEKLF
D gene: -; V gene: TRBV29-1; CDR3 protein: SVKEGWAEAF
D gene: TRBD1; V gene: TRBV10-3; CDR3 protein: AIRETGDSNSPLH
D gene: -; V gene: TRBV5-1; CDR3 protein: ASSLRGEAEPQH
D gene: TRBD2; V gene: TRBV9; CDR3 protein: ASSPSFGLAGGPGDTQY
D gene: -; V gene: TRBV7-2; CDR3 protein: ASSFRDTWNEQF
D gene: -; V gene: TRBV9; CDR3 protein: ASSVEGGSYNEQF
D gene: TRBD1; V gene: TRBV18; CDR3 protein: ASSPTGAGELF
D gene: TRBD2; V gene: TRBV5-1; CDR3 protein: ASSSNSGRAEQY
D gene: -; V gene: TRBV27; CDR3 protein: ASSLIGGNTEAF
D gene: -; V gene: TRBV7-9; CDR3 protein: ASSSQMNTEAF
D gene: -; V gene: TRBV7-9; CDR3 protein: ASSLKTGHGYT
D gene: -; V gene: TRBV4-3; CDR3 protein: ASSQELRSAGELF
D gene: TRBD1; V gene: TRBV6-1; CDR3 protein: ASSDAGGRDIQY
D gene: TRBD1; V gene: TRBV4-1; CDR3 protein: ASSQEGRQGDTEAF